This TCR beta chain was captured in a study of siplizumab effects on memory and regulatory T cells. Deletions cut 3 bases from V and 0 bases from J, with 9 bases between. The CDR3 runs to 15 residues. The germline CDR1 and CDR2 sequences are LNHDA and SQIVND (reference sequence). Using immunoSEQ multiplex PCR, the repertoire was profiled, and TCRdb retains in-frame clones only, with some absent. The table has 70,000 to 95,000 clones, 80% to 90% seen once. Study results and caveats: Apparently more diverse than memory cells, naive T cells also seemed major alloresponse contributors. Siplizumab, the agent tested, significantly reduced alloreactive sequences traceable to unstimulated CD4+ memory cells. The majority of clones, roughly 80-95% of proliferating CD4+ or CD8+ clones, lacked an assignable naive or memory phenotype.

A word on this clone: Its antigen is not known.

Sequenced: CD4+ T cells sorted from blood. The genes are TRBV19 and TRBJ1-3; unclear D gene. This receptor was obtained from a human donor in good health. The CDR3 DNA reads TGTGCCAGTAGTATTGCTCCGAGCTCTGGAAACACCATATATTTT. Translating it yields CASSIAPSSGNTIYF.